This T cell receptor beta chain is from a study of blood T cells in healthy people across ages. This CDR3 comprises 15 residues. Germline V gene data show CDR1 as MNHEY and CDR2 as SVGAGI. Trimming left V 6 bases short and J 6 bases short, with 15 bases between. Study results and limitations: There was a strong correlation between TCR beta diversity and naive T cell percentage.

Comment on this clonotype: Its antigen is unidentified. A read error may be the cause here, since a much bigger clone is one base away.

The authors ran a second PCR of 7 to 11 cycles using a sample-barcoded 5' primer and a J-beta primer mix. The authors tagged each cDNA molecule using a template-switch adaptor with 12 random nucleotides. TCRdb reprocessed the 5' RACE reads with MiXCR, giving one entry per CDR3 protein. This table holds 550,000 to 800,000 distinct CDR3 sequences, approximately 29% found once. Each sample yielded at least 5 micrograms of PBMC total RNA. This rearrangement joins TRBV6-5 to TRBJ2-6, with D perhaps assigned TRBD1 or TRBD2 (7 bases each). The receptor comes from a woman aged 80 or over in good health. The sequenced sample consisted of blood. The DNA of the CDR3 is TGTGCCAGCAGCAGGGGGGGGCGCGAGGCCAACGTCCTGACTTTC. Protein product: CASSRGGREANVLTF.